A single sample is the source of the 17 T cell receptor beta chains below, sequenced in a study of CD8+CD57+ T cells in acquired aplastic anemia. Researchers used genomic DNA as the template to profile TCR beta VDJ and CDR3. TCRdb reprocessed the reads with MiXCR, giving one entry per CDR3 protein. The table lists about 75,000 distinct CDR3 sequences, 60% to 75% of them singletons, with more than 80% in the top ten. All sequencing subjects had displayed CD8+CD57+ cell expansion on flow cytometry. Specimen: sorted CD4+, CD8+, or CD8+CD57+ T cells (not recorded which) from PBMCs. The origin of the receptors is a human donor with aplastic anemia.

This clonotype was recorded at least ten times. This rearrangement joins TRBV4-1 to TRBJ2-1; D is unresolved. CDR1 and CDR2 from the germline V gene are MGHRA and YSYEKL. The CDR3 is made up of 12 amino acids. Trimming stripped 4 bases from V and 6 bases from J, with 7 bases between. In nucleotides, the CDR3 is TGCGCCAGCAGCCCGGACGCCAATGAGCAGTTCTTC. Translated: CASSPDANEQFF.

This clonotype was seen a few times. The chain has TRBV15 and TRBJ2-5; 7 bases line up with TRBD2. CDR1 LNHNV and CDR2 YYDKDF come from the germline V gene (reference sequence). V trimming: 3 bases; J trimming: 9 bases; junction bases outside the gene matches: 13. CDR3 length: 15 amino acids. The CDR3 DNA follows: TGTGCCACCAGCAGGCAAGGACTAGGGCCGGGGTCCCAGTACTTC. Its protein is CATSRQGLGPGSQYF.

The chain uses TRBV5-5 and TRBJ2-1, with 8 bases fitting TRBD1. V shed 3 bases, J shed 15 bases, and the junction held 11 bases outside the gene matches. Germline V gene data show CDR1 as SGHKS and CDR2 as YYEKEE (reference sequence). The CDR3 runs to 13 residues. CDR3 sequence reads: CASSSTDRAIVFF. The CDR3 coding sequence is TGTGCCAGCAGCTCGACGGACAGGGCGATAGTGTTCTTC.

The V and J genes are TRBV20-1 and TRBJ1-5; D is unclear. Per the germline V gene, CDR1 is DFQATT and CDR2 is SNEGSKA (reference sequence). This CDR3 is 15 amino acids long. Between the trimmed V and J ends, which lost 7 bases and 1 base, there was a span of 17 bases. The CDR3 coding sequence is TGCAGTGTAGCCCCGAGGACTGCAAGCAATCAGCCCCAGCATTTT. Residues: CSVAPRTASNQPQHF.

The CDR3 is CASSLGQNEKLFF. CDR3 DNA: TGTGCCAGCAGCCTGGGACAGAATGAAAAACTGTTTTTT. This rearrangement joins TRBV7-8 to TRBJ1-4, with TRBD1 identical over 7 bases. From germline, CDR1 is SGHVS and CDR2 FQNEAQ. The CDR3 runs to 13 residues. The ends lost 5 bases at V and 5 bases at J; junction bases unmatched: 2. The full variable domain, with the rest looked up from reference TRBV7-8 and TRBJ1-4, is GAGVSQSPRYKVAKRGQDVALRCDPISGHVSLFWYQQALGQGPEFLTYFQNEAQLDKSGLPSDRFFAERPEGSVSTLKIQRTQQEDSAVYLCASSLGQNEKLFFGSGTQLSVL.

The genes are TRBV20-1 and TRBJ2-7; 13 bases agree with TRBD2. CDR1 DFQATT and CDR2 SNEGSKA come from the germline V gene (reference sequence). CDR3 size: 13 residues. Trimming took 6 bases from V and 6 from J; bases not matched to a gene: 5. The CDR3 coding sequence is TGCAGTGCCTGGACTAGCGGGAGTTTCGAGCAGTACTTC. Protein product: CSAWTSGSFEQYF.

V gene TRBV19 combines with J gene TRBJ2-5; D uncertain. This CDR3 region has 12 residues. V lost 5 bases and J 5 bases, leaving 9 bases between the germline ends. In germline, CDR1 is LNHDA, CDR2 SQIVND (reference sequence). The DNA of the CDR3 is TGTGCCAGTAGTCGGGTCAGGGAGACCCAGTACTTC. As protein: CASSRVRETQYF.

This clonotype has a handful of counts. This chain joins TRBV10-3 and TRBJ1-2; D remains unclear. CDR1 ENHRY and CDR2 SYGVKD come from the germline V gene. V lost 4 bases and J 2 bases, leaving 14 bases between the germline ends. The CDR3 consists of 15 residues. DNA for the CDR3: TGTGCCATCAGTGCTAGGGAGATTCAGAACTATGGCTACACCTTC. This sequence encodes CAISAREIQNYGYTF.

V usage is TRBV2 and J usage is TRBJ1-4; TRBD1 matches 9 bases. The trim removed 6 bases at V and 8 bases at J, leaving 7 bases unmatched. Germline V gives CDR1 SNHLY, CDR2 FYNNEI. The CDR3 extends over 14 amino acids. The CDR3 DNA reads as TGTGCCAGCAGGGAACAGGGGGCATCGGAAAAACTGTTTTTT. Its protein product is CASREQGASEKLFF. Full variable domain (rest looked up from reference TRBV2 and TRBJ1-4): EPEVTQTPSHQVTQMGQEVILRCVPISNHLYFYWYRQILGQKVEFLVSFYNNEISEKSEIFDDQFSVERPDGSNFTLKIRSTKLEDSAMYFCASREQGASEKLFFGSGTQLSVL.

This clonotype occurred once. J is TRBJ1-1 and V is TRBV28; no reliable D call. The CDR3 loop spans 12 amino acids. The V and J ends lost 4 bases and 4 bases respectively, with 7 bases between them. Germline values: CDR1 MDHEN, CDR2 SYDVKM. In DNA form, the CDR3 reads TGTGCCAGCAGTTCCCCGACCACTGAAGCTTTCTTT. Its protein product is CASSSPTTEAFF.

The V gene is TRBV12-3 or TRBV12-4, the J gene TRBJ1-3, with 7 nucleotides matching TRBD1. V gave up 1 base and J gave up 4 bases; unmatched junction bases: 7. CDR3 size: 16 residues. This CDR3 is CASSLEGGSGGNTIYF. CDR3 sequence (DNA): TGTGCCAGCAGTTTAGAAGGGGGCTCCGGAGGAAACACCATATATTTT.

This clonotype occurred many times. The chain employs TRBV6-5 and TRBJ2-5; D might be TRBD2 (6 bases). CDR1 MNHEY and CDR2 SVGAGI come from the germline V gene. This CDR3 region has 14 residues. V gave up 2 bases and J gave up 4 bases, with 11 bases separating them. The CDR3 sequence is CASSYARDAETQYF. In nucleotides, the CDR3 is TGTGCCAGCAGTTACGCGCGGGATGCAGAGACCCAGTACTTC.

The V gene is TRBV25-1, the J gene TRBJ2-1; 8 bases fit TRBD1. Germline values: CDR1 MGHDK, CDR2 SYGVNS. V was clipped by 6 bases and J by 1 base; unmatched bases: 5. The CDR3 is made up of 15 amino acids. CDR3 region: CASSQDRGSYNEQFF. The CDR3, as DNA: TGTGCCAGCAGCCAAGACAGGGGATCCTACAATGAGCAGTTCTTC. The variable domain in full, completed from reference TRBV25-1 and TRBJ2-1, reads EADIYQTPRYLVIGTGKKITLECSQTMGHDKMYWYQQDPGMELHLIHYSYGVNSTEKGDLSSESTVSRIRTEHFPLTLESARPSHTSQYLCASSQDRGSYNEQFFGPGTRLTVL.

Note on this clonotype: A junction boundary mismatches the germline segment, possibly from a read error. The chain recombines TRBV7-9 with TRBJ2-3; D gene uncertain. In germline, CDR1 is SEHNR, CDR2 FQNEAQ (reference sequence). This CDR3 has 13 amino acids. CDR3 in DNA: TGCGCCAGCAGCTTGATTGCGCGAGATACGCAGTATTTT. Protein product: CASSLIARDTQYF.

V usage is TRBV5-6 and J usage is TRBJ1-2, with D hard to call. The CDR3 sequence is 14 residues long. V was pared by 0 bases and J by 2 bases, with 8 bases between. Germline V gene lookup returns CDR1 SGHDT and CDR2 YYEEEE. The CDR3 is CASSLAWQNYGYTF. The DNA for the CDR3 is TGTGCCAGCAGCTTGGCCTGGCAGAACTATGGCTACACCTTC.

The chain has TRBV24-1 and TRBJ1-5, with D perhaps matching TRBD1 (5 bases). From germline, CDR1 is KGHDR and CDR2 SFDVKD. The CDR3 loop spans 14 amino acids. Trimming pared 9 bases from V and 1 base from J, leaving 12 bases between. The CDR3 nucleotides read TGTGCCACCGCCCGCCCAGGGAGCAATCAGCCCCAGCATTTT. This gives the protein CATARPGSNQPQHF.

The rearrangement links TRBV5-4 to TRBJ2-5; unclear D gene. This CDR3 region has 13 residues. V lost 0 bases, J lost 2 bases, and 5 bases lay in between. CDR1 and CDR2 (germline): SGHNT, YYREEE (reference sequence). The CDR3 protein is CASSLAAQETQYF. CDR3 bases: TGTGCCAGCAGCTTGGCAGCACAAGAGACCCAGTACTTC.